Presented here are 10 T cell receptor beta chains from one specimen sequenced in a study of shared clonotypes between healthy human individuals. The method was immunoSEQ multiplex PCR; TCRdb's version includes in-frame clones alone and lacks a portion of them. The top ten clones hold around 13% of a sample with roughly 490,000 clones, around 78% of them seen once. Sequenced material: PBMCs. Source of these receptors: a woman in her thirties or forties in good health. Some clones in this sample may be carry-over from other donors' samples.

This clone was counted many times. The CDR3 region is CALCPRGWTYEQYF. The CDR3 DNA follows: TGTGCCTTGTGTCCCCGGGGTTGGACCTACGAGCAGTACTTC. This chain uses TRBV30 with TRBJ2-7, with D tentatively TRBD2 (5 bases). Germline CDR1 GTSNPN, CDR2 SVGIG (reference sequence). The CDR3 consists of 14 residues. V lost 7 bases and J lost 2, with 18 bases in between.

V usage is TRBV10-3 and J usage is TRBJ2-2, with TRBD2 identical over 8 bases. Germline CDR1 ENHRY, CDR2 SYGVKD. Unmatched junction bases numbered 12, after V lost 6 bases and J lost 0 bases. The CDR3 runs 18 residues. This CDR3 reads CAISPGGSGATNTGELFF. CDR3 DNA sequence: TGTGCCATCAGCCCAGGTGGTAGCGGGGCTACGAACACCGGGGAGCTGTTTTTT.

The rearrangement links TRBV19 to TRBJ1-2; D gene uncertain. The CDR3 covers 17 residues. Germline assignment: CDR1 LNHDA and CDR2 SQIVND (reference sequence). The germline V and J ends were trimmed by 3 bases and 1 base, with 18 bases remaining between them. The CDR3 protein is CASSIPIGGLLNYGYTF. CDR3 sequence (DNA): TGTGCCAGTAGTATCCCGATAGGAGGACTCCTTAACTATGGCTACACCTTC.

This chain connects TRBV5-1 to TRBJ1-1; the D is unclear. Between the trimmed V and J ends, which lost 1 base and 0 bases, there was a span of 7 bases. The CDR3 extends over 14 amino acids. Looked up from germline, CDR1 is SGHRS and CDR2 is YFSETQ. The CDR3 reads CASSLTAMNTEAFF. As DNA, the CDR3 is TGCGCCAGCAGCTTGACCGCAATGAACACTGAAGCTTTCTTT.

This chain connects TRBV7-2 to TRBJ2-2; D is uncertain. Looked up from germline, CDR1 is SGHTA and CDR2 is FQGNSA. There are 14 residues in the CDR3. Between the trimmed V and J ends, which lost 5 bases and 6 bases, there was a span of 13 bases. The CDR3 nucleotides are TGTGCCAGCAGCCCCCTAGTTATCTCCGGGGAGCTGTTTTTT. Translating it yields CASSPLVISGELFF.

The V gene is TRBV7-2, the J gene TRBJ1-3; D may be TRBD1 (6 bases). The V gene's germline CDR1 is SGHTA and CDR2 FQGNSA. The germline V and J ends were trimmed by 5 bases and 4 bases, with 15 bases remaining between them. The CDR3 has 15 amino acids. The CDR3 DNA sequence: TGTGCCAGCAGCCCGACGGGGGGGCCAGGAAACACCATATATTTT. Its protein product is CASSPTGGPGNTIYF.

This clone has ten or more counts. V and J are TRBV29-1 and TRBJ2-5; no firm D call. Germline CDR1 reads SQVTM; CDR2 reads ANQGSEA. The ends were cut back, 5 bases at V and 4 bases at J, with 5 bases in the middle. CDR3 length: 10 residues. CDR3 loop: CSVLVETQYF. The CDR3 coding sequence is TGCAGCGTTCTTGTAGAGACCCAGTACTTC.

The chain links TRBV23-1 to TRBJ2-2; perhaps TRBD1 as D (6 bases). TRBV23-1 is assigned to the ORF class and has an uncertain function. V gave up 4 bases and J gave up 3 bases, with 15 bases separating them. The CDR3 is made up of 16 amino acids. The CDR3 DNA follows: TGCGCCAGCAGTCTCAGACAGGTGAGGGACACCGGGGAGCTGTTTTTT. It translates to CASSLRQVRDTGELFF.

The chain links TRBV6-5 to TRBJ2-2, with D unresolved. This CDR3 is 15 amino acids long. Germline CDR1 MNHEY, CDR2 SVGAGI. V lost 2 bases and J 2 bases, leaving 9 bases between the germline ends. Here the CDR3 reads CASSYSTRNTGELFF. The CDR3 DNA is TGTGCCAGCAGTTACAGTACCCGCAACACCGGGGAGCTGTTTTTT.

The V and J genes are TRBV7-3 and TRBJ2-1, with no clear D. V shed 1 base and J shed 0 bases, with 1 base lying between them. Germline CDR1 reads SGHTA; CDR2 reads FQGTGA. The CDR3 is 13 amino acids. The CDR3 is CASSLNSYNEQFF. The CDR3 nucleotides are TGTGCCAGCAGCTTAAACTCCTACAATGAGCAGTTCTTC.